These T cell receptor beta chains were read from a single sample in a study of CD8 T cells in Susac syndrome. Each CDR3 protein is one row after TCRdb ran MiXCR on the immunoSEQ multiplex PCR reads. The profile shows more than 120,000 distinct CDR3 sequences, 94% of them singletons. Sequencing input: CD4+ T cells from PBMCs. The receptors here all came from a human donor in good health. Both conserved end residues are part of each CDR3. The D gene is left open where the match is weak. For some rows the clone size is stated as once, few or many, or as a class when expanded; others skip it.

.	.	TRBJ2-7	TRBV25-1	TGTGCCAGCAGTGAAAATAGCAAGGGATTATACGAGCAGTACTTC	CASSENSKGLYEQYF
once	.	TRBJ2-1	TRBV24-1	TGTGCCACCGGGGCCCAGTCCTACAATGAGCAGTTCTTC	CATGAQSYNEQFF
.	.	TRBJ2-5	TRBV20-1	TGCAGTGCTAGAGGGCCGGGGTCGGGAGAGACCCAGTACTTC	CSARGPGSGETQYF
.	.	TRBJ1-5	TRBV7-3	TGTGCCAGCAGTCTCAACAGGGATCAGCCCCAGCATTTT	CASSLNRDQPQHF
.	TRBD2	TRBJ2-7	TRBV20-1	TGCAGTGCTAGAGCAACTAGCGCCATCTACGAGCAGTACTTC	CSARATSAIYEQYF
.	.	TRBJ2-1	TRBV7-6	TGTGCCAGCAGCCCGATGCTTAGGGGTGAGCAGTTCTTC	CASSPMLRGEQFF
.	.	TRBJ1-1	TRBV14	TGTGCCAGCAGCCGGACAGTGAACACTGAAGCTTTCTTT	CASSRTVNTEAFF
.	.	TRBJ1-6	TRBV12-3/TRBV12-4	TGTGCCAGCAGTCAACTAGGGAAGAATTCACCCCTCCACTTT	CASSQLGKNSPLHF
once	.	TRBJ1-2	TRBV6-1	TGTGCCAGCAGTGAATTGGTGGGACACCTCTATGGCTACACCTTC	CASSELVGHLYGYTF
.	.	TRBJ2-1	TRBV5-1	TGCGCCAGCAGCTTGCTGCTTGCAAATGAGCAGTTCTTC	CASSLLLANEQFF
.	.	TRBJ2-7	TRBV18	TGTGCCAGCTCACCAAGTTCTGGGACCTACGAGCAGTACTTC	CASSPSSGTYEQYF
.	.	TRBJ2-4	TRBV20-1	TGCAGTGCTAGCCCGGACGGGACGGGAAGCAAAAACATTCAGTACTTC	CSASPDGTGSKNIQYF
.	TRBD1	TRBJ1-2	TRBV27	TGTGCCAGCAGTTGGACAGGGCAGAGGGGGGGCTACACCTTC	CASSWTGQRGGYTF
.	.	TRBJ2-7	TRBV12-3/TRBV12-4	TGTGCCAGCAGCACTGGTCCCTCCTACGAGCAGTACTTC	CASSTGPSYEQYF
.	.	TRBJ2-1	TRBV9	TGTGCCAGCAGCGGATTCCAGGTCCATGAGCAGTTCTTC	CASSGFQVHEQFF
.	.	TRBJ1-5	TRBV13	TGTGCCAGCCGCCCTGGGGTCCATCAGCCCCAGCATTTT	CASRPGVHQPQHF
.	.	TRBJ1-5	TRBV5-4	TGTGCCAGCAGCTTGTGGGGAGCAGGGCAGCCCCAGCATTTT	CASSLWGAGQPQHF
.	.	TRBJ1-2	TRBV27	TGTGCCAGCAGTCAAACCCGGAGAGAGCGCTACACCTTC	CASSQTRRERYTF
.	.	TRBJ2-7	TRBV19	TGTGCCAGTAGTACAACGGCGTGGGGGGAGCAGTACTTC	CASSTTAWGEQYF
.	.	TRBJ2-1	TRBV7-2	TGTGCCAGCAGCTACAGGGCGAGCTCCTACAATGAGCAGTTCTTC	CASSYRASSYNEQFF
.	.	TRBJ2-1	TRBV30	TGTGCCTGGAGTTCCAACTACAATGAGCAGTTCTTC	CAWSSNYNEQFF
.	.	TRBJ2-3	TRBV27	TGTGCCAGCAGTTCGACGTTCACAGATACGCAGTATTTT	CASSSTFTDTQYF
.	.	TRBJ2-3	TRBV7-3	TGTGCCAGCAGCGAAGGTACAGGGCCCGTCACAGATACGCAGTATTTT	CASSEGTGPVTDTQYF
.	TRBD2	TRBJ2-3	TRBV2	TGTGCCAGCAGTGTTGGCGTTAGCGGGAGCACAGATACGCAGTATTTT	CASSVGVSGSTDTQYF
.	.	TRBJ1-1	TRBV29-1	TGCAGCGTTGGTTCCCACACTGAAGCTTTCTTT	CSVGSHTEAFF
.	.	TRBJ2-2	TRBV30	TGTGCCTGGAGTCCTGGACAGGGAGGGAGCGGGGAGCTGTTTTTT	CAWSPGQGGSGELFF
few	.	TRBJ1-5	TRBV18	TGTGCCAGCTCACCACCGGGTCAGGGAAGTAATCAGCCCCAGCATTTT	CASSPPGQGSNQPQHF
.	TRBD2	TRBJ2-2	TRBV5-4	TGTGCCAGCAGCTTGGACGGGAGGGCCCGCGGGGAGCTGTTTTTT	CASSLDGRARGELFF
.	.	TRBJ1-2	TRBV5-1	TGCGCCAGCAGCACGACAGCTAACTATGGCTACACCTTC	CASSTTANYGYTF
.	.	TRBJ2-5	TRBV3-1	TGTGCCAGCAGCCACGCAGACCAAGAGACCCAGTACTTC	CASSHADQETQYF
.	TRBD2	TRBJ2-5	TRBV29-1	TGCAGCGTCTCAACGGGAGGGGGGAGAGAGACCCAGTACTTC	CSVSTGGGRETQYF
.	.	TRBJ2-7	TRBV9	TGTGCCAGCAGCGTAGGGCCCCTAGAGTATAACGAGCAGTACTTC	CASSVGPLEYNEQYF
few	.	TRBJ2-5	TRBV7-9	TGTGCCAGCAGCGTACAGGGTGGGGAGACCCAGTACTTC	CASSVQGGETQYF
.	TRBD1	TRBJ2-5	TRBV7-8	TGTGCCAGCAGCTTGGACAGGGGGCGCCAAGAGACCCAGTACTTC	CASSLDRGRQETQYF
once	.	TRBJ2-5	TRBV19	TGTGCCACCGAGTCGATGGATCACCAGTACTTC	CATESMDHQYF
.	TRBD2	TRBJ2-1	TRBV29-1	TGCAGCGTTGTATACAGCGGGAAGGTTTACGTTGAGCAGTTCTTC	CSVVYSGKVYVEQFF
.	.	TRBJ2-2	TRBV12-3/TRBV12-4	TGTGCCAGCAGCCCTTATATTGGGAGCGGCACCGGGGAGCTGTTTTTT	CASSPYIGSGTGELFF
.	.	TRBJ1-4	TRBV28	TGTGCCAGCAGTTTAACCCTTACGAGGGAAAAACTGTTTTTT	CASSLTLTREKLFF
.	.	TRBJ2-2	TRBV20-1	TGCAGTGCTAGAGAACCAACACCAGCGAACACCGGGGAGCTGTTTTTT	CSAREPTPANTGELFF
.	.	TRBJ2-7	TRBV30	TGTGCCTGGAGTGGTGGGGGCGGATACGAGCAGTACTTC	CAWSGGGGYEQYF
.	TRBD2	TRBJ2-5	TRBV11-2	TGTGCCAGCAGCTCGGGACTAGCGGGAGGAGAGACCCAGTACTTC	CASSSGLAGGETQYF
.	TRBD2	TRBJ2-1	TRBV20-1	TGCAGTGCTATTAATCTAGCGGGAGATCCTGAGCAGTTCTTC	CSAINLAGDPEQFF
.	TRBD2	TRBJ2-5	TRBV4-1	TGCGCCAGCAGCCAAGGGGGTAGCGGGAGTAGGGAGACCCAGTACTTC	CASSQGGSGSRETQYF
once	.	TRBJ2-4	TRBV3-1	TGTGCCAGCAGTCCCTCCTCAAACATTCAGTACTTC	CASSPSSNIQYF
.	.	TRBJ1-2	TRBV3-1	TGTGCCAGCAGCCGACAGGTTAACTATGGCTACACCTTC	CASSRQVNYGYTF
once	.	TRBJ2-1	TRBV29-1	TGCAGCGTTTCATGGTCCCAGGGGCCCTACAATGAGCAGTTCTTC	CSVSWSQGPYNEQFF
.	TRBD2	TRBJ2-3	TRBV10-3	TGTGCCATCACGGAGACTAGCGGGGGCAAAGCAGATACGCAGTATTTT	CAITETSGGKADTQYF
.	TRBD2	TRBJ2-1	TRBV9	TGTGCCAGCAGCGGACTAGCGGGCCACTCCTACAATGAGCAGTTCTTC	CASSGLAGHSYNEQFF
.	.	TRBJ2-7	TRBV18	TGTGCCAGCTCCCCCGACTCAGCCGAGCAGTACTTC	CASSPDSAEQYF
.	.	TRBJ1-1	TRBV18	TGTGCCAGCTCACGGACCCAGAAGAACACTGAAGCTTTCTTT	CASSRTQKNTEAFF
.	TRBD2	TRBJ2-1	TRBV10-2	TGCGCCAGCATTCTAGCGGGAGGGCATGAGCAGTTCTTC	CASILAGGHEQFF
.	.	TRBJ1-1	TRBV3-1	TGTGCCAGCAGCCAACGCCGGGAGTGGGTGAACACTGAAGCTTTCTTT	CASSQRREWVNTEAFF
.	.	TRBJ2-6	TRBV5-1	TGCGCCAGCAGCTCCCCGGGGTCTGGGGCCAACGTCCTGACTTTC	CASSSPGSGANVLTF
.	TRBD2	TRBJ2-1	TRBV27	TGTGCCAGCAGTCCCACTAGCGGGAGATTCGATGAGCAGTTCTTC	CASSPTSGRFDEQFF
.	TRBD1	TRBJ1-5	TRBV20-1	TGCAGTGCTAGGTCCGGGACAGGGGGTGAGCAGCCCCAGCATTTT	CSARSGTGGEQPQHF